The clone carrying this T cell receptor beta chain was seen a few times. Its antigen is as yet unknown. The data are from a study of molecular identifiers for immune sequencing clone quantification. Study in general: Split five ways in replicates, RNA from about 20,000 or 100,000 naive CD8 cells had four portions sequenced.

In the sort, naive CD8 T cells were defined as CD8+CD4-CCR7+CD45RA+. Study findings and constraints: Jurkat TCR RNA spiked in from one cell (amid some 1 million naive cells) was reportedly detectable.

TCRdb reprocessed the PCR reads via MiXCR and lists one record per CDR3 protein. The sample includes thousands of distinct CDR3 sequences, around a third of them seen just once. V shed 1 base and J 0 bases; nucleotides not matched to a gene: 12. Germline V gives CDR1 SGHVS, CDR2 FNYEAQ. This CDR3 is built from 19 residues. The V gene is TRBV7-6, the J gene TRBJ2-3; 8 positions match TRBD2. Sequenced input: naive CD8+ T cells from blood, with Jurkat cell RNA spiked in. The subset: FACS-sorted CD8+CD4-CCR7+CD45RA+ naive T cells. The TCR originated in a human donor in good health. Some libraries in this study had Jurkat cell RNA spiked in. Written as DNA, the CDR3 is TGTGCCAGCAGCTTAGGCCCCCGGGGCGGGAGGCGCAGCACAGATACGCAGTATTTT. Residues: CASSLGPRGGRRSTDTQYF. Drawing the rest from reference TRBV7-6 and TRBJ2-3, the complete variable domain is GAGVSQSPRYKVTKRGQDVALRCDPISGHVSLYWYRQALGQGPEFLTYFNYEAQQDKSGLPNDRFSAERPEGSISTLTIQRTEQRDSAMYRCASSLGPRGGRRSTDTQYFGPGTRLTVL.